A selection of T cell receptor beta chains follows, all from one sample in a study of molecular identifiers for immune sequencing clone quantification. Using its own MiXCR run on the PCR reads, TCRdb lists one record per CDR3 protein. Of about 320,000 distinct CDR3 sequences listed, 24% were seen once; the top ten hold 0.65% to 0.95%. The sample comprised naive CD8+ T cells from blood, with Jurkat cell RNA spiked in. The receptors were gathered from a human donor in good health. Some libraries in this study had Jurkat cell RNA spiked in. Both conserved end residues are part of each CDR3. D genes are given only for firm matches. Rows give clone size only sometimes, using once, few, many, or a class for an expanded clone.

>many|TRBV6-1|TRBJ2-3|-
CASSEDGIPTDTQYF
TGTGCCAGCAGTGAAGACGGGATCCCCACAGATACGCAGTATTTT
>few|TRBV5-1|TRBJ2-7|-
CASSLERRYEQYF
TGCGCCAGCAGCTTGGAGCGGCGCTACGAGCAGTACTTC
>-|TRBV12-3/TRBV12-4|TRBJ2-2|TRBD1
CTSSLTTDGQGTDGELFF
TGTACCAGCAGTTTAACAACCGACGGACAGGGGACCGACGGGGAGCTGTTTTTT
>many|TRBV4-3|TRBJ2-7|-
CASSPGGGDYEQYF
TGCGCCAGCAGCCCCGGTGGGGGTGATTACGAGCAGTACTTC
>many|TRBV6-6|TRBJ1-1|TRBD1
CASSGDRGFTEAFF
TGTGCCAGCAGTGGTGACAGGGGATTTACTGAAGCTTTCTTT
>-|TRBV7-2|TRBJ2-7|-
CARSLGQGYAQYF
TGTGCCCGCAGCCTGGGCCAGGGCTACGCGCAGTACTTC
>-|TRBV4-1|TRBJ2-3|TRBD2
CASSQHGLAGVTDTQYF
TGCGCCAGCAGCCAACATGGACTAGCGGGAGTCACAGATACGCAGTATTTT
>many|TRBV12-3/TRBV12-4|TRBJ2-3|-
CASPVLDSRGTDTQYF
TGTGCCAGTCCTGTCCTGGACAGCAGAGGCACAGATACGCAGTATTTT
>-|TRBV4-3|TRBJ1-2|-
CASSQAWQGQNGYTF
TGCGCCAGCAGCCAAGCATGGCAGGGCCAGAATGGCTACACCTTC
>many|TRBV2|TRBJ2-1|TRBD2
CATSGGGRLQFF
TGTGCCACTAGCGGGGGGGGCCGCCTGCAGTTCTTC
>many|TRBV7-2|TRBJ1-5|TRBD1
CASSVKDREYQPQHF
TGTGCCAGCAGCGTGAAGGACAGGGAGTATCAGCCCCAGCATTTT
>few|TRBV12-3/TRBV12-4|TRBJ1-3|-
CASSPRLWGNTIYF
TGTGCCAGCAGTCCTAGGCTTTGGGGAAACACCATATATTTT
>-|TRBV5-6|TRBJ2-3|-
CASSLRWGTLGTDTQYF
TGTGCCAGCAGCTTGAGGTGGGGGACCCTCGGGACAGATACGCAGTATTTT
>many|TRBV6-5|TRBJ2-7|-
CASSYVGNYEQYF
TGTGCCAGCAGTTACGTAGGGAACTACGAGCAGTACTTC
>few|TRBV10-3|TRBJ2-7|-
CAISESHEQYF
TGTGCCATCAGTGAGTCCCACGAGCAGTACTTC